This entry describes one T cell receptor (beta chain). No antigen is known for it. This record comes from a study of siplizumab effects on memory and regulatory T cells. Study conclusions and caveats: For siplizumab cultures, the suppressive function of their proliferating Tregs was not confirmed. Naive T cells were seen as more diverse than memory cells and as major alloresponse contributors.

Clones were sequenced by immunoSEQ multiplex PCR, and TCRdb holds only the in-frame ones, with some missing. The table shows more than 95,000 clones, with 93% occurring only once. The clonotype originates from a human donor in good health. The specimen was Tregs sorted from blood.

The CDR3 reads CAWSAGGAADTQYF. As DNA, the CDR3 is TGTGCCTGGAGTGCGGGGGGAGCTGCAGATACGCAGTATTTT. The chain uses TRBV30 and TRBJ2-3; 7 bases are shared with TRBD2. Germline loops: CDR1 GTSNPN, CDR2 SVGIG (reference sequence). The CDR3 loop spans 14 amino acids. Trimming cost V 1 base and J 4 bases; bases outside gene matches: 5.